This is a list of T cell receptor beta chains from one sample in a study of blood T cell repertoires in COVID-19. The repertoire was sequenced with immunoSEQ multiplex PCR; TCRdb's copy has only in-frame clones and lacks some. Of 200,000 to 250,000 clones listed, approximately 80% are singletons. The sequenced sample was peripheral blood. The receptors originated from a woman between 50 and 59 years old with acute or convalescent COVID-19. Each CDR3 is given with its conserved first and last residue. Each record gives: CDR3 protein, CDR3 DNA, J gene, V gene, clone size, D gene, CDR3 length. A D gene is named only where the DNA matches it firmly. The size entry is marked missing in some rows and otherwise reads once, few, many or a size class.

CDR3 protein: CASSPSSTDTQYF
CDR3 DNA: TGTGCCAGCAGCCCCTCCAGCACAGATACGCAGTATTTT
J gene: TRBJ2-3
V gene: TRBV7-9
clone size: NA
D gene: NA
CDR3 length: 13

CDR3 protein: CASSIDLTGRLEQYF
CDR3 DNA: TGTGCCAGTAGTATTGATTTGACAGGGCGACTCGAGCAGTACTTC
J gene: TRBJ2-7
V gene: TRBV19
clone size: NA
D gene: TRBD1
CDR3 length: 15

CDR3 protein: CASSLGRSDQPQHF
CDR3 DNA: TGCGCCAGCAGCTTAGGGAGGAGCGATCAGCCCCAGCATTTT
J gene: TRBJ1-5
V gene: TRBV5-1
clone size: NA
D gene: NA
CDR3 length: 14

CDR3 protein: CASTGLFNTEAFF
CDR3 DNA: TGTGCCAGTACTGGCCTTTTTAACACTGAAGCTTTCTTT
J gene: TRBJ1-1
V gene: TRBV19
clone size: NA
D gene: NA
CDR3 length: 13

CDR3 protein: CASSRGTANYGYTF
CDR3 DNA: TGTGCCAGCAGTAGAGGGACAGCTAACTATGGCTACACCTTC
J gene: TRBJ1-2
V gene: TRBV25-1
clone size: NA
D gene: TRBD1
CDR3 length: 14

CDR3 protein: CASSLAGTGTYNEQFF
CDR3 DNA: TGTGCCAGCAGCCTCGCCGGGACAGGGACCTACAATGAGCAGTTCTTC
J gene: TRBJ2-1
V gene: TRBV7-2
clone size: NA
D gene: TRBD1
CDR3 length: 16

CDR3 protein: CAWSLAGYEQYF
CDR3 DNA: TGTGCCTGGTCCCTAGCAGGCTACGAGCAGTACTTC
J gene: TRBJ2-7
V gene: TRBV30
clone size: NA
D gene: NA
CDR3 length: 12

CDR3 protein: CASSATGVYQPQHF
CDR3 DNA: TGTGCCAGTAGTGCTACGGGTGTGTATCAGCCCCAGCATTTT
J gene: TRBJ1-5
V gene: TRBV19
clone size: few
D gene: NA
CDR3 length: 14

CDR3 protein: CASSQDTASGLDTQYF
CDR3 DNA: TGTGCCAGCAGCCAAGACACCGCTAGCGGTCTGGATACGCAGTATTTT
J gene: TRBJ2-3
V gene: TRBV28
clone size: NA
D gene: TRBD2
CDR3 length: 16

CDR3 protein: CASSLMDTAYEQYF
CDR3 DNA: TGTGCCAGCAGTTTGATGGACACCGCCTACGAGCAGTACTTC
J gene: TRBJ2-7
V gene: TRBV28
clone size: NA
D gene: NA
CDR3 length: 14

CDR3 protein: CASSPDLRKQYF
CDR3 DNA: TGTGCCAGCAGTCCCGATTTGCGAAAGCAGTACTTC
J gene: TRBJ2-7
V gene: TRBV27
clone size: few
D gene: NA
CDR3 length: 12

CDR3 protein: CASSTKQPPGYFTDTQYF
CDR3 DNA: TGCGCCAGCAGCACTAAACAGCCCCCGGGGTACTTCACAGATACGCAGTATTTT
J gene: TRBJ2-3
V gene: TRBV5-1
clone size: NA
D gene: NA
CDR3 length: 18

CDR3 protein: CASSRPVAGVSSGNTIYF
CDR3 DNA: TGTGCCAGCAGCCGTCCGGTAGCCGGAGTCTCCTCTGGAAACACCATATATTTT
J gene: TRBJ1-3
V gene: TRBV4-2
clone size: NA
D gene: NA
CDR3 length: 18

CDR3 protein: CASSPTGRSQPQHF
CDR3 DNA: TGTGCCAGCAGTCCGACAGGGCGAAGTCAGCCCCAGCATTTT
J gene: TRBJ1-5
V gene: TRBV6-5
clone size: NA
D gene: TRBD1
CDR3 length: 14

CDR3 protein: CASSQDSYQETQYF
CDR3 DNA: TGCGCCAGCAGCCAAGATAGTTACCAAGAGACCCAGTACTTC
J gene: TRBJ2-5
V gene: TRBV4-1
clone size: NA
D gene: NA
CDR3 length: 14

CDR3 protein: CASSQDLQREDSYEQYF
CDR3 DNA: TGTGCCAGCAGCCAAGACCTTCAGCGGGAGGACTCCTACGAGCAGTACTTC
J gene: TRBJ2-7
V gene: TRBV4-2
clone size: once
D gene: TRBD2
CDR3 length: 17

CDR3 protein: CASSIVVVFGTSGRRLETQYF
CDR3 DNA: TGTGCCAGTAGTATAGTTGTAGTGTTCGGGACTAGCGGGAGAAGATTGGAGACCCAGTACTTC
J gene: TRBJ2-5
V gene: TRBV19
clone size: NA
D gene: TRBD2
CDR3 length: 21

CDR3 protein: CASSSGLNEKLFF
CDR3 DNA: TGTGCCAGCAGCTCCGGTCTTAATGAAAAACTGTTTTTT
J gene: TRBJ1-4
V gene: TRBV3-1/TRBV3-2
clone size: NA
D gene: NA
CDR3 length: 13

CDR3 protein: CASSFRGSGVTGELFF
CDR3 DNA: TGCGCCAGCAGCTTTAGGGGTAGCGGTGTCACCGGGGAGCTGTTTTTT
J gene: TRBJ2-2
V gene: TRBV5-1
clone size: NA
D gene: NA
CDR3 length: 16

CDR3 protein: CASSQVLAGTGELFF
CDR3 DNA: TGTGCCAGCAGCCAAGTTTTAGCTGGCACCGGGGAGCTGTTTTTT
J gene: TRBJ2-2
V gene: TRBV3-1/TRBV3-2
clone size: NA
D gene: NA
CDR3 length: 15

CDR3 protein: CAWSDRGAGNTIYF
CDR3 DNA: TGTGCCTGGAGCGACAGGGGAGCTGGAAACACCATATATTTT
J gene: TRBJ1-3
V gene: TRBV30
clone size: NA
D gene: TRBD1
CDR3 length: 14

CDR3 protein: CASSPPGQINYGYTF
CDR3 DNA: TGTGCCAGCAGCCCCCCGGGACAGATAAACTATGGCTACACCTTC
J gene: TRBJ1-2
V gene: TRBV7-9
clone size: NA
D gene: TRBD1
CDR3 length: 15